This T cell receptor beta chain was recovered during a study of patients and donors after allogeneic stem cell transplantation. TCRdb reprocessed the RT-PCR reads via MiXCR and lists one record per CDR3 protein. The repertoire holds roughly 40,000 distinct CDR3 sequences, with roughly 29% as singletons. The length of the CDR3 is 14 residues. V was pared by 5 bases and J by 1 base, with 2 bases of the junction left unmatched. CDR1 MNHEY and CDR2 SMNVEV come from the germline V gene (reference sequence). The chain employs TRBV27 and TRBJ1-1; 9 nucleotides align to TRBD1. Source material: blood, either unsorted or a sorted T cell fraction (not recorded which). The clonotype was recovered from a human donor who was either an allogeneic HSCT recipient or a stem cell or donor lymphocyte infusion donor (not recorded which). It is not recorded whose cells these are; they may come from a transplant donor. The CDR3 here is CASSTGGENTEAFF. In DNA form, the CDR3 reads TGTGCCAGCAGTACAGGGGGCGAGAACACTGAAGCTTTCTTT.